The 13 T cell receptor beta chains listed next were all sequenced from one sample in a study of OX40 agonist ivuxolimab in advanced cancers. Sequenced by immunoSEQ multiplex PCR; TCRdb stores in-frame clones only, minus some. This sample has around 100,000 clones; more than 85% occur once, and the top ten carry 0.54%. The sequences come from CD4+ or CD8+ T cells sorted from blood, collected in a trial of the OX40 agonist ivuxolimab. The source is an adult with an advanced solid tumor such as melanoma, head and neck, liver or kidney cancer.

This clone is deemed medium-sized (0.01 to 0.1%). The chain employs TRBV5-5 and TRBJ1-2, with TRBD1 matching over 12 bases. CDR1 and CDR2 from the germline V gene are SGHKS and YYEKEE (reference sequence). This CDR3 is 16 amino acids long. With 3 bases clipped from V and 5 bases from J, the junction kept 8 bases outside the gene matches. This CDR3 reads CASSSGQGASGYGYTF. In nucleotides, the CDR3 is TGTGCCAGCAGCTCGGGACAGGGGGCTAGCGGATATGGCTACACCTTC.

The chain combines TRBV7-2 with TRBJ1-3; D is possibly TRBD1 (5 bases). This CDR3 spans 18 amino acids. V shed 0 bases and J shed 2 bases, with 17 bases lying between them. Germline CDR1 is SGHTA and CDR2 is FQGNSA. The CDR3 is CASSLAPGSGRAGNTIYF. The CDR3 coding sequence is TGTGCCAGCAGCTTAGCTCCTGGTTCAGGGCGGGCTGGAAACACCATATATTTT. Complete variable domain (other parts from reference TRBV7-2 and TRBJ1-3): GAGVSQSPSNKVTEKGKDVELRCDPISGHTALYWYRQSLGQGLEFLIYFQGNSAPDKSGLPSDRFSAERTGGSVSTLTIQRTQQEDSAVYLCASSLAPGSGRAGNTIYFGEGSWLTVV.

The chain is built from TRBV4-2 and TRBJ1-5, with D uncertain. Trimming took off 2 bases at V and 4 bases at J, with 3 bases between the two ends. Germline V gives CDR1 LGHNA, CDR2 YNFKEQ. There are 12 residues in the CDR3. As DNA, the CDR3 is TGTGCCAGCAGCCAAATAAATCAGCCCCAGCATTTT. Translation gives CASSQINQPQHF.

For the CDR3, the DNA is TGTGCCAGCAGTTACCGGGACACAAGCTACAATGAGCAGTTCTTC. Residues: CASSYRDTSYNEQFF. This chain connects TRBV6-5 to TRBJ2-1, with D possibly matching TRBD1 (6 bases). The germline V gene has CDR1 MNHEY and CDR2 SVGAGI. V was clipped by 2 bases and J by 3 bases, with 11 bases between them. CDR3 length: 15 residues.

This clone was recorded once. The rearrangement joins TRBV5-5 to TRBJ1-3; the match to TRBD1 covers 7 bases. The germline CDR1 and CDR2 sequences are SGHKS and YYEKEE (reference sequence). Trimming at V came to 4 bases and at J to 2 bases, leaving 6 bases not matched to a gene. CDR3 length: 15 residues. CDR3 sequence reads: CASSVTGAAGNTIYF. Written as DNA, the CDR3 is TGTGCCAGCAGCGTTACAGGGGCGGCTGGAAACACCATATATTTT.

The chain joins TRBV2 to TRBJ2-3; D is unclear. The ends were cut back, 4 bases at V and 4 bases at J, with 9 bases in the middle. The germline gives CDR1 SNHLY, CDR2 FYNNEI. This CDR3 contains 13 residues. CDR3: CASSVNGADTQYF. The CDR3 DNA reads as TGTGCCAGCAGTGTTAATGGGGCAGATACGCAGTATTTT.

This clone appeared a single time. V is TRBV4-2 and J is TRBJ2-3; TRBD1 matches at 9 bases. V gave up 4 bases and J gave up 0 bases; unmatched junction bases: 20. Germline values: CDR1 LGHNA, CDR2 YNFKEQ. The CDR3 loop spans 21 amino acids. This CDR3 is CASSRRKRQGVPRTSTDTQYF. The CDR3, as DNA: TGTGCCAGCAGCCGGAGAAAGAGACAGGGGGTGCCCAGAACTAGCACAGATACGCAGTATTTT.

The rearrangement joins TRBV6-5 to TRBJ2-7, with D possibly matching TRBD1 (6 bases). CDR1 is MNHEY, CDR2 SVGAGI, per germline. V was pared by 6 bases and J by 7 bases, with 19 bases between. The CDR3 covers 14 residues. CDR3 DNA sequence: TGTGCCAGCAGCCCGATCACAGGGAGAGGTGAGCAGTACTTC. As protein: CASSPITGRGEQYF.

This clone has only one observation. The chain carries TRBV18 and TRBJ2-7; the D gene is possibly TRBD1 (6 bases). The V gene's germline CDR1 is KGHSH and CDR2 LQKENI. The V end lost 4 bases, the J end lost 6 bases, and 16 bases lay between the germline ends. The CDR3 covers 14 residues. The CDR3 DNA follows: TGTGCCAGCTCACTGAGACAGGAATTGGTCGAGCAGTACTTC. Its translation is CASSLRQELVEQYF.

The rearrangement uses TRBV19 and TRBJ2-3, with TRBD2 matching over 9 bases. There are 18 residues in the CDR3. The germline V gene has CDR1 LNHDA and CDR2 SQIVND (reference sequence). V lost 4 bases to trimming and J lost 3 bases; unmatched junction nucleotides: 14. CDR3 in DNA: TGTGCCAGTAGTAGGTTTACAATAGCGGGAGTCTTTACAGATACGCAGTATTTT. As protein: CASSRFTIAGVFTDTQYF.

The chain uses TRBV9 and TRBJ1-3; 8 bases map to TRBD1. Looked up from germline, CDR1 is SGDLS and CDR2 is YYNGEE. The CDR3 covers 15 residues. Trimming at V came to 4 bases and at J to 0 bases, leaving 3 bases not matched to a gene. The CDR3 is CASSLGQDSGNTIYF. DNA for the CDR3: TGTGCCAGCAGCTTGGGACAGGACTCTGGAAACACCATATATTTT.

Written as DNA, the CDR3 is TGCGCCAGCAGCCAACATGCACTAGCGGCATCCTACAATGAGCAGTTCTTC. This gives the protein CASSQHALAASYNEQFF. The genes are TRBV4-1 and TRBJ2-1, with 8 bases that match TRBD2. Trimming took 2 bases from V and 1 from J; bases not matched to a gene: 7. The germline V gene has CDR1 MGHRA and CDR2 YSYEKL. The CDR3 contains 17 residues.

The chain links TRBV20-1 to TRBJ1-1, with unresolved D. V shed 3 bases and J shed 7 bases, with 9 bases lying between them. From germline, CDR1 is DFQATT and CDR2 SNEGSKA (reference sequence). The CDR3 spans 11 residues. CDR3 amino acids: CSASLHNEAFF. CDR3 bases: TGCAGTGCTAGTCTGCATAATGAAGCTTTCTTT.